This TCR beta chain was sequenced for a study of regulatory dendritic cells for organ transplantation. A word on this clone: The antigen is unknown.

General study points: Between individuals, the alloreactive memory CD8+ T cell pool differed considerably. Memory CD8+ T cells were the most oligoclonal; naive cells were highly diverse. Regulatory dendritic cells appeared to expand memory CD8+ clones less than mature ones.

This CDR3 comprises 16 residues. The V end lost 4 bases, the J end lost 2 bases, and 18 bases lay between the germline ends. Germline CDR1 and CDR2: SGDLS and YYNGEE. FACS sorted CD4+ or CD8+ T cells into CD45RA+ naive and CD45RO+ memory. The protocol was immunoSEQ multiplex PCR, while the TCRdb copy is restricted to in-frame clones and leaves out a portion. Of tens of thousands of clones listed, more than 65% are singletons. The chain links TRBV9 to TRBJ2-5; tentative D call: TRBD2 (7 bases). Input material: naive CD8+ T cells from blood. Subset described: CD45RA+ naive T cells. The TCR comes from a human donor in good health. CDR3 loop: CASSPYGGGTQETQYF. CDR3 sequence (DNA): TGTGCCAGCAGCCCGTACGGCGGGGGCACACAAGAGACCCAGTACTTC.